Following are 3 T cell receptor beta chains from one sample sequenced in a study of memory CD4+ T cells and cytomegalovirus serostatus. This table comes from immunoSEQ multiplex PCR, and its TCRdb copy is limited to in-frame clones, with some not included. The table includes about 27,000 clones, about 78% detected once. The sort gate was single viable CD3+CD4+CD8-CD45RO+ cells for memory CD4+ T cells. Material: memory CD4+ T cells from blood. These receptors originate from an adult in good health and CMV-seronegative.

CDR3 loop: CASSLEQVDTDTQYF. CDR3 sequence (DNA): TGCGCCAGCAGCTTGGAACAGGTAGACACAGATACGCAGTATTTT. The chain couples TRBV5-1 to TRBJ2-3; tentatively, D is TRBD1 (5 bases). CDR1 and CDR2 from the germline V gene are SGHRS and YFSETQ. V was trimmed by 0 bases and J by 2 bases, leaving 10 bases between them. This CDR3 comprises 15 residues.

The chain couples TRBV5-1 to TRBJ2-5; a weak D match, TRBD2 (7 bases). CDR3 length equals 16 residues. Germline V gene lookup returns CDR1 SGHRS and CDR2 YFSETQ. Between the trimmed V and J ends, which lost 4 bases and 2 bases, there was a span of 18 bases. DNA of the CDR3: TGCGCCAGCAGCCTTGGTTTGAGGGGGGGGCAAGAGACCCAGTACTTC. Its protein is CASSLGLRGGQETQYF.

The V gene is TRBV25-1, the J gene TRBJ2-7; D call uncertain. This CDR3 spans 14 amino acids. Per germline, CDR1 MGHDK and CDR2 SYGVNS. With 8 bases removed from V and 3 bases from J, the gap between germline ends came to 17 bases. This CDR3 reads CASGPSYPYYEQYF. As DNA, the CDR3 is TGTGCCAGCGGCCCAAGTTATCCCTACTACGAGCAGTACTTC.